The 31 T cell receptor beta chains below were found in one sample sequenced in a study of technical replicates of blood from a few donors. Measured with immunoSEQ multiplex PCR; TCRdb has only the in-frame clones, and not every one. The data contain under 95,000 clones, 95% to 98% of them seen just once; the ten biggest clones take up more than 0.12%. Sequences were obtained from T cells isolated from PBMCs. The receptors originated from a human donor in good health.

The DNA for the CDR3 is TGTGCCAGCAGCCGGGGGGAGAGATGGGTCACAGATACGCAGTATTTT. Translating it yields CASSRGERWVTDTQYF. This chain connects TRBV9 to TRBJ2-3; TRBD2 agrees at 7 bases. Germline V gives CDR1 SGDLS, CDR2 YYNGEE. The trim removed 4 bases at V and 2 bases at J, leaving 10 bases unmatched. CDR3 length equals 16 residues.

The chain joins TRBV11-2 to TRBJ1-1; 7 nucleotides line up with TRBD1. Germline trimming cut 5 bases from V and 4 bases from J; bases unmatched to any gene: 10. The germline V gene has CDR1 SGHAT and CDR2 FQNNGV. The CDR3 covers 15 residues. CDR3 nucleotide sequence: TGTGCCAGCAGCGACAGGACAGGTAGCGGCACTGAAGCTTTCTTT. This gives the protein CASSDRTGSGTEAFF.

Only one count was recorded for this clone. CDR3 loop: CASTPRGPYNEQFF. CDR3 bases: TGTGCCAGCACCCCCAGGGGGCCCTACAATGAGCAGTTCTTC. V gene TRBV27 combines with J gene TRBJ2-1; 8 bases match TRBD1. The germline CDR1 and CDR2 sequences are MNHEY and SMNVEV (reference sequence). The CDR3 loop spans 14 amino acids. After removal of 7 bases from V and 2 bases from J, the junction contained 4 bases not matched to a gene.

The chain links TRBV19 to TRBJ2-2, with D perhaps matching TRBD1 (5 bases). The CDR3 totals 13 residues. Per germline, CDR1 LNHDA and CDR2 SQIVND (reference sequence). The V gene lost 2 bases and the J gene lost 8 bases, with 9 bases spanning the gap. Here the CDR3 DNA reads TGTGCCAGTAGTATACAGGGTTTAGGGGAGCTGTTTTTT. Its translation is CASSIQGLGELFF.

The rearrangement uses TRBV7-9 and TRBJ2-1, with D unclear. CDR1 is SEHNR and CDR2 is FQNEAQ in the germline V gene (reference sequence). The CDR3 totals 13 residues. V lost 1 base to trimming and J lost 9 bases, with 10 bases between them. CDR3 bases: TGTGCCAGCAGCTTAGGTCCTACCGGTGAGCAGTTCTTC. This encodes CASSLGPTGEQFF.

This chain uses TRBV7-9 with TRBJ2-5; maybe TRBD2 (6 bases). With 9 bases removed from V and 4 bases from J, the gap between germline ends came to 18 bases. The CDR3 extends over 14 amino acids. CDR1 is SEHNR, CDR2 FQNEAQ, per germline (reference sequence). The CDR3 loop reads CASNFHGRPETQYF. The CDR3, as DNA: TGTGCCAGTAATTTCCATGGGAGGCCAGAGACCCAGTACTTC.

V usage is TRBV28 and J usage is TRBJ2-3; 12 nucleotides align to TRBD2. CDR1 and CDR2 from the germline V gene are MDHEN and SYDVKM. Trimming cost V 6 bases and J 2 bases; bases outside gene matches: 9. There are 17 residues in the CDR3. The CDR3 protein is CASSLAGLAGSTDTQYF. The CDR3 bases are TGTGCCAGCAGCCTCGCAGGACTAGCGGGGTCCACAGATACGCAGTATTTT.

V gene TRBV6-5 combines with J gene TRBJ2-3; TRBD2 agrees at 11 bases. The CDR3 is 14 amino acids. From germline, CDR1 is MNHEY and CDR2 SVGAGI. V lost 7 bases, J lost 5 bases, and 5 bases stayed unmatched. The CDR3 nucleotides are TGTGCCAGCAAAAAGGGACTAGCGGTAGATACGCAGTATTTT. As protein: CASKKGLAVDTQYF.

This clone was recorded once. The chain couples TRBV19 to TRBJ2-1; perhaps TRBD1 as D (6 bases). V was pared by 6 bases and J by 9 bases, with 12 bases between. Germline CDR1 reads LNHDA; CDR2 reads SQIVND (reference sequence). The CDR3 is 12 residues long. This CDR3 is CASSHRVSEQFF. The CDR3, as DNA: TGTGCCAGTAGCCACAGGGTCTCTGAGCAGTTCTTC.

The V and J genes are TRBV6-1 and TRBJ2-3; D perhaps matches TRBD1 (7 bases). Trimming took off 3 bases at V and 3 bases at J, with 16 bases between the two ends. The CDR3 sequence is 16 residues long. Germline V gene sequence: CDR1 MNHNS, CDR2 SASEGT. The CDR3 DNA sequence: TGTGCCAGCAGTGACGGAGGGACAGCAGTTACAGATACGCAGTATTTT. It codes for CASSDGGTAVTDTQYF.

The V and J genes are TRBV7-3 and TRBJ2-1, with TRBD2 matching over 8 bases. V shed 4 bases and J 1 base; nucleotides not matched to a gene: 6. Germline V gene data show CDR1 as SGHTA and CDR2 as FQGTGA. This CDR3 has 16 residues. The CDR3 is CASSYRSGESYNEQFF. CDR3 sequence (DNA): TGTGCCAGCAGCTATCGTAGCGGGGAATCCTACAATGAGCAGTTCTTC.

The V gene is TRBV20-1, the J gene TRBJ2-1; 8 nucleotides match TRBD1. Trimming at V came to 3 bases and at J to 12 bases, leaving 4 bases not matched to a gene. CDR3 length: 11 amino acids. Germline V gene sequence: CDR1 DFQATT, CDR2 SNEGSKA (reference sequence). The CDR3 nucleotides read TGCAGTGCTAGGGACGGGACAGGGCAGTTCTTC. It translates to CSARDGTGQFF.

The CDR3 region is CSVEEATNTEAFF. In nucleotides, the CDR3 is TGCAGCGTTGAGGAGGCGACGAACACTGAAGCTTTCTTT. The chain carries TRBV29-1 and TRBJ1-1; D not resolved. Germline CDR1 SQVTM, CDR2 ANQGSEA. Trimming left V 3 bases short and J 1 base short, with 9 bases between. The CDR3 runs 13 residues.

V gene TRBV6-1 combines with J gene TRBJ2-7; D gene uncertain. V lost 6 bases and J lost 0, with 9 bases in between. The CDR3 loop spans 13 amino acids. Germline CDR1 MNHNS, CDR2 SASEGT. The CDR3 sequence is CASSHNPSYEQYF. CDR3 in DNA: TGTGCCAGCAGCCACAACCCCTCCTACGAGCAGTACTTC.

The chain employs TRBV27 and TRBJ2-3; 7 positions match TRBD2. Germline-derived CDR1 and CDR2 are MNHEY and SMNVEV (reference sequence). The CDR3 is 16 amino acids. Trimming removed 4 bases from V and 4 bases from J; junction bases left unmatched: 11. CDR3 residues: CASSSAGGGRADTQYF. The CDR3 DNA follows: TGTGCCAGCAGTTCCGCCGGCGGGGGTAGGGCAGATACGCAGTATTTT.

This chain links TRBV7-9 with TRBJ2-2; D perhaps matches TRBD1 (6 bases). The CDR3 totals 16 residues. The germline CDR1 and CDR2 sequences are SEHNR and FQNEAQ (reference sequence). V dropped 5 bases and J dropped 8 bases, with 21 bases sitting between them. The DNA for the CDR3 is TGTGCCAGCAGCACCCCGGGACACTCCACCTTGGGGGAGCTGTTTTTT. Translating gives CASSTPGHSTLGELFF.

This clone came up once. The CDR3 protein is CASSIARAGGAFF. CDR3 bases: TGTGCCAGTAGTATCGCCCGCGCGGGGGGAGCTTTCTTT. The chain has TRBV19 and TRBJ1-1, with a weak D call TRBD1 (5 bases). Trimming took off 3 bases at V and 10 bases at J, with 15 bases between the two ends. In germline, CDR1 is LNHDA, CDR2 SQIVND (reference sequence). This CDR3 comprises 13 residues.

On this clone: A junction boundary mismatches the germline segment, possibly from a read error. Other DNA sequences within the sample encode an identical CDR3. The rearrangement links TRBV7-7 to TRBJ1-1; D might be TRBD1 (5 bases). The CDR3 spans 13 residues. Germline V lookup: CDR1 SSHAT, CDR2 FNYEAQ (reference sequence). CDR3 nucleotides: TGTGCTAGCAGCCTCGACAGGAACACTGAAGCTTTCTTT. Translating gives CASSLDRNTEAFF.

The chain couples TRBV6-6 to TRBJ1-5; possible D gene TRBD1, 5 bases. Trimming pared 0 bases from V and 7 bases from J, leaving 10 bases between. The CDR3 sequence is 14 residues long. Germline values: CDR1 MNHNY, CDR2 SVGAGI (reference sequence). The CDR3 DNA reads TGTGCCAGCAGTTACTCGGTAAACAGGCAGCCCCAGCATTTT. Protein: CASSYSVNRQPQHF.

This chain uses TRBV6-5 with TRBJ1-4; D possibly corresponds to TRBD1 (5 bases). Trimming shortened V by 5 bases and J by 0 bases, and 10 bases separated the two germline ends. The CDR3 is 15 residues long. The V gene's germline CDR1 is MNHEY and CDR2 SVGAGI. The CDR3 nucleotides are TGTGCCAGCAGTCCGACAGCTCCAACTAATGAAAAACTGTTTTTT. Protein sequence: CASSPTAPTNEKLFF.

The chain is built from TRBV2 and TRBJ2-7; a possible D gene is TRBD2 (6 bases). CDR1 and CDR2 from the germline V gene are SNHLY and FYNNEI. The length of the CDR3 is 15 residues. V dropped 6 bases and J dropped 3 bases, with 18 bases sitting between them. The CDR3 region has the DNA TGTGCCAGCAGGGGGGAAGGAGGGGTTGGCTACGAGCAGTACTTC. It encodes CASRGEGGVGYEQYF.

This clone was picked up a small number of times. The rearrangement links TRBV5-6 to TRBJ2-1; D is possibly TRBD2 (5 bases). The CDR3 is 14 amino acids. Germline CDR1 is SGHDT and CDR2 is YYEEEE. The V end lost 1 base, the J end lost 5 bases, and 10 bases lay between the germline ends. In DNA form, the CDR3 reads TGTGCCAGCAGCTTGTTGCTCGGGGACAATGAGCAGTTCTTC. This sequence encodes CASSLLLGDNEQFF.

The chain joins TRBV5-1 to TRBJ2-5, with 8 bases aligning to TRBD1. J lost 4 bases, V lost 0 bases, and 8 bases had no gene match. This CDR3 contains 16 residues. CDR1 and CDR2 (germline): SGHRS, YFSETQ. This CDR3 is CASSLGEQGGGETQYF. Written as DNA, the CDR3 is TGCGCCAGCAGCTTGGGGGAACAGGGGGGAGGAGAGACCCAGTACTTC.

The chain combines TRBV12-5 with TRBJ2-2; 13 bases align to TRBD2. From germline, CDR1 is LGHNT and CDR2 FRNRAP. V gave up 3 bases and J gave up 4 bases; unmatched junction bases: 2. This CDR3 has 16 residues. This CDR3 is CASGLGLAGVTGELFF. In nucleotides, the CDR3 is TGTGCTAGTGGTTTAGGACTAGCGGGAGTCACCGGGGAGCTGTTTTTT.

The CDR3 DNA reads as TGTGCCAGCAGCTTAGCACCCAAAGGACTAGAAAGTGAAGCTTTCTTT. The encoded protein is CASSLAPKGLESEAFF. The chain has TRBV11-2 and TRBJ1-1; unclear D gene. Between the trimmed V and J ends, which lost 1 base and 7 bases, there was a span of 19 bases. The CDR3 runs to 16 residues. Per germline, CDR1 SGHAT and CDR2 FQNNGV.

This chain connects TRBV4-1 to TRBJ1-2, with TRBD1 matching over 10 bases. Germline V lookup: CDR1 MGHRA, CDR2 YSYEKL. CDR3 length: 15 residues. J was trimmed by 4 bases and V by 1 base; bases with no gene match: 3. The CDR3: CASSQGGQGFYGYTF. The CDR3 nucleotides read TGCGCCAGCAGCCAAGGGGGACAGGGGTTCTATGGCTACACCTTC.

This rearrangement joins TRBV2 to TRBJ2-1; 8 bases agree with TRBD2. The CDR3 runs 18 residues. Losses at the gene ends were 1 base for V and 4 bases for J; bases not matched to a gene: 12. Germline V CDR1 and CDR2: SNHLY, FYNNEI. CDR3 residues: CASSEGFGGSGTYNEQFF. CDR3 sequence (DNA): TGTGCCAGCAGTGAAGGGTTTGGGGGTAGCGGGACTTACAATGAGCAGTTCTTC.

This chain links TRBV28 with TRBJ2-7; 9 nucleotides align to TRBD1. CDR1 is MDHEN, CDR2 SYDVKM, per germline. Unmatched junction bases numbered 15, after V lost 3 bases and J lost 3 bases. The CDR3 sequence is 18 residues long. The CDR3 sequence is CASSFAQGAALWNYEQYF. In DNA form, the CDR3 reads TGTGCCAGCAGTTTCGCACAGGGGGCGGCCCTATGGAACTACGAGCAGTACTTC.

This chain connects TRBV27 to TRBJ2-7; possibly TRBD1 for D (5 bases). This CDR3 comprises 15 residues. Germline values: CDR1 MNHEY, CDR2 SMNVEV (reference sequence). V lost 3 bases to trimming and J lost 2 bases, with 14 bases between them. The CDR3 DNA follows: TGTGCCAGCAGTTTTTTAGACAGTACAGCCTACGAGCAGTACTTC. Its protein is CASSFLDSTAYEQYF.

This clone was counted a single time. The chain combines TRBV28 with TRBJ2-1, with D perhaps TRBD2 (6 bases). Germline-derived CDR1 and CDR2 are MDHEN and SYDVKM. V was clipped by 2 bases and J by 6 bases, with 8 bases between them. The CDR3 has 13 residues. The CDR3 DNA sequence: TGTGCCAGCAGTTTAAATAGCGGCAATGAGCAGTTCTTC. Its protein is CASSLNSGNEQFF.

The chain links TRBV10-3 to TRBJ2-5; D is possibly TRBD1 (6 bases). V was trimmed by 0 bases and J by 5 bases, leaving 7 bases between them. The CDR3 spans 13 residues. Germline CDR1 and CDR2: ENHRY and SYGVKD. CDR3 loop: CAISESGAETQYF. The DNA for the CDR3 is TGTGCCATCAGTGAGTCGGGGGCGGAGACCCAGTACTTC.